This is a list of T cell receptor beta chains from one sample in a study of cytomegalovirus exposure and HLA in healthy donors. Produced via immunoSEQ multiplex PCR; TCRdb's table is partial and in-frame only. This table holds around 65,000 clones, approximately 77% found once. Sequenced material: PBMCs. All receptors come from a woman in her 30s in good health and CMV-seropositive. Both conserved end residues are part of each CDR3. A D gene is named only where the DNA matches it firmly. Where a row states a size, it is once, few, many or the class of an expanded clone; other rows omit it.

TRBJ1-5	TRBD1	TRBV6-5	.	CASSPDRGGNQPQHF	TGTGCCAGCAGTCCCGACAGGGGAGGCAATCAGCCCCAGCATTTT
TRBJ1-1	.	TRBV4-2	.	CASSQGGNTEAFF	TGTGCCAGCAGCCAGGGGGGGAACACTGAAGCTTTCTTT
TRBJ1-3	TRBD1	TRBV7-9	.	CASSLDRGSSGNTIYF	TGTGCCAGCAGCTTAGACAGGGGGAGCTCTGGAAACACCATATATTTT
TRBJ2-5	TRBD2	TRBV9	.	CASSEGLAGGETQYF	TGTGCCAGCAGCGAGGGGCTAGCGGGAGGAGAGACCCAGTACTTC
TRBJ2-1	TRBD1	TRBV7-2	.	CASSRDRASLEQFF	TGTGCCAGCAGCCGGGACAGGGCGTCGTTGGAGCAGTTCTTC
TRBJ2-1	.	TRBV5-6	.	CASSESSLRQFF	TGTGCCAGCAGCGAAAGTAGCCTGAGGCAGTTCTTC
TRBJ2-6	TRBD1	TRBV10-3	.	CAIARDSSSGANVLTF	TGTGCCATCGCCCGGGACAGTAGCTCTGGGGCCAACGTCCTGACTTTC
TRBJ2-2	.	TRBV5-6	few	CASSLTSNTGELFF	TGTGCCAGCAGCTTGACAAGTAACACCGGGGAGCTGTTTTTT
TRBJ1-2	TRBD1	TRBV6-5	.	CASRPYRGRSYGYTF	TGTGCCAGCAGGCCTTACAGGGGGCGTTCGTATGGCTACACCTTC
TRBJ1-2	.	TRBV7-3	.	CASSLLGGYGYTF	TGTGCCAGCAGCTTACTTGGAGGCTATGGCTACACCTTC
TRBJ2-7	TRBD1	TRBV5-4	.	CASSPGQGAYEQYF	TGTGCCAGCAGCCCAGGACAGGGGGCCTACGAGCAGTACTTC
TRBJ2-3	TRBD2	TRBV7-8	.	CASSRIKLQTSARTDTQYF	TGTGCCAGCAGCCGGATCAAGCTTCAGACTAGCGCCCGCACAGATACGCAGTATTTT
TRBJ2-7	.	TRBV25-1	.	CASSAHQQTGEQHF	TGTGCCAGCAGTGCCCATCAACAGACTGGGGAGCAGCACTTC
TRBJ2-2	.	TRBV27	.	CASSPFLSTGELFF	TGTGCCAGCAGTCCATTCCTAAGCACCGGGGAGCTGTTTTTT
TRBJ2-5	TRBD2	TRBV5-4	.	CASTFGLAGGGTETQYF	TGTGCCAGCACCTTCGGACTAGCGGGAGGGGGTACGGAGACCCAGTACTTC
TRBJ2-7	.	TRBV5-6	.	CASSLQAREQYF	TGTGCCAGCAGCTTACAGGCTAGGGAGCAGTACTTC